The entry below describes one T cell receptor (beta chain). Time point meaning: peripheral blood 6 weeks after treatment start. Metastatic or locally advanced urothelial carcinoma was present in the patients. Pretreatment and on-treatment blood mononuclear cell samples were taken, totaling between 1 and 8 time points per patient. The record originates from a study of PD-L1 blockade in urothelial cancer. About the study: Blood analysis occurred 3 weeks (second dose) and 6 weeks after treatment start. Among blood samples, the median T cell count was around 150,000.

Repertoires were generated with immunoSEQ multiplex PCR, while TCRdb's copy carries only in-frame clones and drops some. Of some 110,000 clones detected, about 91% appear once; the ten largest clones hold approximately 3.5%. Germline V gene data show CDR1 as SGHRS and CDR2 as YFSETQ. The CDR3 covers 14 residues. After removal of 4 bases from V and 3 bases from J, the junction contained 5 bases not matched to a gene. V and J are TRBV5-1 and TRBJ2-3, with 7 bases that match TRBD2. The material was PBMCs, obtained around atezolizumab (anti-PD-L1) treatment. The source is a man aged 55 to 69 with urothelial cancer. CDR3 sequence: CASSLLAATDTQYF. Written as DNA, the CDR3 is TGCGCCAGCAGCCTCCTAGCGGCTACAGATACGCAGTATTTT.